This T cell receptor beta chain is from a study of T cell repertoires in cytomegalovirus infection. The overall study: Public TCR beta signatures provided an indication of both CMV infection and a matching HLA type.

This clonotype came up many times. TCRdb reprocessed the reads via MiXCR and lists one record per CDR3 protein. The sample records 450,000 to 550,000 distinct CDR3 sequences, 16% being singletons. CDR1 and CDR2 (germline): MDHEN, SYDVKM. CDR3 size: 12 residues. Losses at the gene ends were 11 bases for V and 1 base for J; bases not matched to a gene: 3. The sequence derives from a human donor in good health (CMV status not recorded). Some clones in this sample may be carry-over from other donors' samples. V gene TRBV28 combines with J gene TRBJ1-1; 8 bases fit TRBD1. Material: CD8+ T cells from PBMCs. CDR3 residues: CAGGTGNTEAFF. In nucleotides, the CDR3 is TGTGCCGGGGGGACAGGGAACACTGAAGCTTTCTTT.